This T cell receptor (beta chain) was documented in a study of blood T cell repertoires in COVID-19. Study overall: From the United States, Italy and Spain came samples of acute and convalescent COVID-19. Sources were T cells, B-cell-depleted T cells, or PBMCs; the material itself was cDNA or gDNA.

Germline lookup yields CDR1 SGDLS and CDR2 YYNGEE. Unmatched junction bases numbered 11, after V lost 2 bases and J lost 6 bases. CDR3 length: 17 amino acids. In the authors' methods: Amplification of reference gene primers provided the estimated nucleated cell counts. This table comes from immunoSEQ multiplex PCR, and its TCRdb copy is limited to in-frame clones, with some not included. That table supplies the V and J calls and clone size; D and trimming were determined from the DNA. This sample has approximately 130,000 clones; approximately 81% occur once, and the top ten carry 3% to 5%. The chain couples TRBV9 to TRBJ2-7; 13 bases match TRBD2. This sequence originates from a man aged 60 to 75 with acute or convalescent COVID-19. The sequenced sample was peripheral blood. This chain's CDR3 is CASSVGLAGARTGEQYF. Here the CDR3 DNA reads TGTGCCAGCAGCGTCGGACTAGCGGGAGCCCGGACGGGCGAGCAGTACTTC.